These 26 T cell receptor beta chains share one sample of origin, sequenced in a study of T cells after yellow fever vaccination. TCRdb re-analysed the 5' RACE reads in MiXCR, keeping a single row per CDR3 protein. The sample contains about 580,000 distinct CDR3 sequences, 17% of which appear only once. This specimen consisted of PBMCs, obtained around 5 days after the first yellow fever vaccination. The receptors stem from a man aged 18 to 30 who received the YFV17D yellow fever vaccine.

This chain uses TRBV7-2 with TRBJ2-1, with unresolved D. The CDR3 spans 12 residues. Germline CDR1 SGHTA, CDR2 FQGNSA. V lost 5 bases and J lost 7, with 9 bases in between. CDR3 nucleotides: TGTGCCAGCAGCCCCCGGTTGAATGAGCAGTTCTTC. It specifies CASSPRLNEQFF. The whole variable domain, filled in from reference TRBV7-2 and TRBJ2-1, reads GAGVSQSPSNKVTEKGKDVELRCDPISGHTALYWYRQSLGQGLEFLIYFQGNSAPDKSGLPSDRFSAERTGGSVSTLTIQRTQQEDSAVYLCASSPRLNEQFFGPGTRLTVL.

This clonotype was seen a few times. V is TRBV12-3 or TRBV12-4 and J is TRBJ1-4, with 7 bases aligning to TRBD1. CDR3 length: 15 residues. V gave up 5 bases and J gave up 6 bases; unmatched junction bases: 9. CDR3 in DNA: TGTGCCAGCAGTGAATCGGGACAGCCGTATGAAAAACTGTTTTTT. This sequence encodes CASSESGQPYEKLFF.

This clonotype has only a few counts. The chain uses TRBV19 and TRBJ1-1; D unclear. The CDR3 covers 16 residues. Germline CDR1 and CDR2: LNHDA and SQIVND (reference sequence). With 5 bases removed from V and 1 base from J, the gap between germline ends came to 17 bases. CDR3 bases: TGTGCCAGTAGTGCCCTCCGCGGGCAGACGAACACTGAAGCTTTCTTT. This translates into CASSALRGQTNTEAFF.

The V gene is TRBV19, the J gene TRBJ1-1; D is perhaps TRBD1 (6 bases). The CDR3 length is 15 residues. The germline V gene has CDR1 LNHDA and CDR2 SQIVND (reference sequence). V lost 1 base to trimming and J lost 1 base, with 10 bases between them. The CDR3 region is CASSIVGAPNTEAFF. The CDR3 region has the DNA TGTGCCAGTAGTATAGTGGGGGCTCCGAACACTGAAGCTTTCTTT.

The chain employs TRBV5-1 and TRBJ1-4; the D is unclear. CDR3 length: 14 residues. Between the trimmed V and J ends, which lost 4 bases and 0 bases, there was a span of 7 bases. Germline CDR1 reads SGHRS; CDR2 reads YFSETQ. CDR3 sequence: CASSPQPTNEKLFF. The CDR3 nucleotides are TGCGCCAGCAGCCCCCAGCCAACTAATGAAAAACTGTTTTTT.

CDR3 loop: CASSLEAYSGNTIYF. As DNA, the CDR3 is TGCGCCAGCAGCTTGGAGGCCTACTCTGGAAACACCATATATTTT. This chain uses TRBV5-1 with TRBJ1-3; D not resolved. The ends were cut back, 0 bases at V and 0 bases at J, with 7 bases in the middle. This CDR3 is 15 amino acids long. Germline CDR1 and CDR2: SGHRS and YFSETQ.

In this sample, this clonotype turned up a few times. CDR3 coding DNA: TGTGCCAGCGGGAGGAGGAGTAATCAGCCCCAGCATTTT. Its translation is CASGRRSNQPQHF. The J gene is TRBJ1-5, the V gene TRBV6-1; no definite D call. V was pared by 8 bases and J by 4 bases, with 12 bases between. The CDR3 consists of 13 residues. The germline CDR1 and CDR2 sequences are MNHNS and SASEGT.

J is TRBJ2-3 and V is TRBV15; a possible D gene is TRBD1 (5 bases). V was clipped by 6 bases and J by 4 bases, with 14 bases between them. Germline-derived CDR1 and CDR2 are LNHNV and YYDKDF (reference sequence). This CDR3 is 14 amino acids long. The CDR3 reads CATRPGRESDTQYF. CDR3 bases: TGTGCCACCAGGCCCGGCAGGGAATCAGATACGCAGTATTTT.

This sequence joins TRBV28 and TRBJ1-6; no definite D call. Germline V gene lookup returns CDR1 MDHEN and CDR2 SYDVKM. This CDR3 is built from 12 residues. V was shortened by 6 bases and J by 5 bases, with 5 bases between the two germline ends. CDR3 DNA: TGTGCCAGCAGAGGGAATAATTCACCCCTCCACTTT. Encoded protein: CASRGNNSPLHF.

This chain joins TRBV15 and TRBJ2-7, with unresolved D. V was clipped by 2 bases and J by 0 bases, with 8 bases between them. This CDR3 has 14 amino acids. Looked up from germline, CDR1 is LNHNV and CDR2 is YYDKDF (reference sequence). This CDR3 is CATSRQDSSYEQYV. CDR3 nucleotides: TGTGCCACCAGCAGACAGGATAGCTCCTACGAGCAGTACGTC.

J is TRBJ2-5 and V is TRBV20-1, with D perhaps matching TRBD2 (5 bases). Trimming removed 0 bases from V and 4 bases from J, with 24 bases in between. Germline V gene data show CDR1 as DFQATT and CDR2 as SNEGSKA (reference sequence). This CDR3 comprises 18 residues. In DNA, the CDR3 is TGCAGTGCTAGAGATCGTTCCTCCTCCGGCGGGTGGCGAGAGACCCAGTACTTC. Translating gives CSARDRSSSGGWRETQYF.

In its sample, this clonotype was seen many times. J is TRBJ2-2 and V is TRBV12-3 or TRBV12-4; 11 bases agree with TRBD1. The CDR3 is 16 amino acids. Trimming removed 5 bases from V and 5 bases from J; junction bases left unmatched: 7. CDR3 coding DNA: TGTGCCAGCAGTCCTGGACAGGGGGCTGGGACCGGGGAGCTGTTTTTT. It is translated as CASSPGQGAGTGELFF.

The chain uses TRBV6-2 or TRBV6-3 and TRBJ2-7; D is ambiguous. The V and J ends lost 5 bases and 13 bases respectively, with 15 bases between them. This CDR3 is built from 11 residues. CDR1 and CDR2 (germline): MNHEY, SVGEGT. The CDR3 is CASSQPRQGYV. The CDR3 coding sequence is TGTGCCAGCAGTCAGCCAAGGCAAGGATACGTC.

The rearrangement joins TRBV5-6 to TRBJ2-5; D tentatively reads TRBD1 or TRBD2 (5 bases each). CDR1 is SGHDT, CDR2 YYEEEE, per germline. Trimming removed 1 base from V and 4 bases from J, with 11 bases in between. CDR3 length: 14 residues. The CDR3 nucleotides are TGTGCCAGCAGCTTGCTACAGGCGGGAGAGACCCAGTACTTC. It translates to CASSLLQAGETQYF.

The chain uses TRBV28 and TRBJ2-1; 9 positions match TRBD1. CDR1 and CDR2 from the germline V gene are MDHEN and SYDVKM. The CDR3 runs 15 residues. V was clipped by 5 bases and J by 6 bases; unmatched bases: 8. The CDR3 nucleotides read TGTGCCAGCAGTCCACCCCGGGACAGGGTCAATGAGCAGTTCTTC. Protein sequence: CASSPPRDRVNEQFF.

This clonotype was seen only a few times. The V call is TRBV5-1, the J call TRBJ1-2, with 8 bases matching TRBD1. The V and J ends lost 3 bases and 6 bases, in that order; junction bases with no gene match: 7. This CDR3 region has 14 residues. The V gene's germline CDR1 is SGHRS and CDR2 YFSETQ. In DNA, the CDR3 is TGCGCCAGCAGCTCGGGACAGGAAAAGAATGGCTACACCTTC. Protein product: CASSSGQEKNGYTF. The variable domain in full, completed from reference TRBV5-1 and TRBJ1-2, reads KAGVTQTPRYLIKTRGQQVTLSCSPISGHRSVSWYQQTPGQGLQFLFEYFSETQRNKGNFPGRFSGRQFSNSRSEMNVSTLELGDSALYLCASSSGQEKNGYTFGSGTRLTVV.

This clonotype was counted only a few times. This chain joins TRBV20-1 and TRBJ2-3; the D is unclear. The CDR3 extends over 14 amino acids. Germline loops: CDR1 DFQATT, CDR2 SNEGSKA (reference sequence). Trimming cost V 3 bases and J 4 bases, with 14 bases left between them. The CDR3 sequence: CSASRPIGADTQYF. CDR3 DNA: TGCAGTGCTAGCCGCCCTATCGGCGCAGATACGCAGTATTTT.

This clonotype was seen a handful of times. The chain employs TRBV4-3 and TRBJ1-2, with 8 bases identical to TRBD1. In germline, CDR1 is LGHNA, CDR2 YSLEER. Unmatched junction bases numbered 4, after V lost 0 bases and J lost 1 base. There are 16 residues in the CDR3. The CDR3: CASSQDGTGFNYGYTF. In DNA form, the CDR3 reads TGCGCCAGCAGCCAAGATGGGACAGGTTTTAACTATGGCTACACCTTC.

V gene TRBV5-5 combines with J gene TRBJ1-2; 8 bases agree with TRBD1. Germline V gives CDR1 SGHKS, CDR2 YYEKEE (reference sequence). V was pared by 0 bases and J by 2 bases, with 6 bases of the junction left unmatched. The CDR3 extends over 16 amino acids. CDR3 region: CASSLGPTGVNYGYTF. In DNA, the CDR3 is TGTGCCAGCAGCTTGGGACCGACAGGGGTAAACTATGGCTACACCTTC.

About this clonotype itself: Germline and junction disagree at one end, which may indicate a read error. This chain uses TRBV29-1 with TRBJ1-2; D ambiguous. Germline V lookup: CDR1 SQVTM, CDR2 ANQGSEA. This CDR3 contains 11 residues. The chain's CDR3 is CSAELGGGYTF. Written as DNA, the CDR3 is TGCAGCGCTGAACTGGGTGGTGGCTACACCTTC.

This clonotype was observed a handful of times. The rearrangement uses TRBV12-3 or TRBV12-4 and TRBJ1-5; D might be TRBD1 (5 bases). V lost 8 bases, J lost 3 bases, and 23 bases lay in between. The CDR3 is 17 residues long. The CDR3, as DNA: TGTGCCAGCGGTTGGGATAATCCGGGGACGCTCAATCAGCCCCAGCATTTT. Translating it yields CASGWDNPGTLNQPQHF.

This clonotype was seen more than once but under ten times. The chain carries TRBV19 and TRBJ2-2; D gene uncertain. The CDR3 is 15 residues long. Germline CDR1 is LNHDA and CDR2 is SQIVND (reference sequence). V lost 3 bases, J lost 0 bases, and 8 bases lay in between. In DNA form, the CDR3 reads TGTGCCAGTAGTATGCTAGAGGCGAACACCGGGGAGCTGTTTTTT. Protein sequence: CASSMLEANTGELFF.

This sequence joins TRBV7-6 and TRBJ2-3; 11 positions match TRBD1. From germline, CDR1 is SGHVS and CDR2 FNYEAQ. This CDR3 spans 14 amino acids. V lost 8 bases to trimming and J lost 0 bases; unmatched junction nucleotides: 1. This CDR3 reads CASGQGASTDTQYF. In nucleotides, the CDR3 is TGTGCCAGCGGACAGGGGGCTAGCACAGATACGCAGTATTTT.

Regarding this clonotype: Given the absence of the conserved phenylalanine or tryptophan at the CDR3 end, a read error is likely. The chain joins TRBV5-4 to TRBJ2-3; 8 bases are a match to TRBD2. V shed 4 bases and J 2 bases; nucleotides not matched to a gene: 9. In germline, CDR1 is SGHNT, CDR2 YYREEE (reference sequence). The CDR3 length is 16 residues. The CDR3 DNA reads TGTGCCAGCAGCCGAGCAGCGGGGGCCATCACAGATACGCAGTATCTT. Protein sequence: CASSRAAGAITDTQYL.

This chain uses TRBV4-1 with TRBJ1-5; D might be TRBD1 (6 bases). CDR3 length: 16 residues. Trimming stripped 1 base from V and 2 bases from J, with 12 bases between. The germline gives CDR1 MGHRA, CDR2 YSYEKL. The CDR3 DNA reads TGCGCCAGCAGCCAAGCGTACAAGGGGGGCAATCAGCCCCAGCATTTT. It translates to CASSQAYKGGNQPQHF.

The CDR3 spells CASSATSDREQYV. The CDR3 nucleotides are TGTGCCAGCAGCGCCACTAGCGATCGGGAGCAGTACGTC. The V and J genes are TRBV7-2 and TRBJ2-7, with 7 bases identical to TRBD2. Germline V CDR1 and CDR2: SGHTA, FQGNSA. V gave up 5 bases and J gave up 7 bases; unmatched junction bases: 8. CDR3 length equals 13 residues.